One and the same sample provided the 20 T cell receptor beta chains below, sequenced in a study of T cells expressing NK-cell markers. Using the 5' RACE reads, TCRdb records one entry per CDR3 protein without DNA. The sample data list about 180,000 distinct CDR3 sequences. Sample: blood T cells: a sorted CD56 or NKG2C T cell subset, CD4+ or CD8+ T cells, or bulk PBMC T cells (not recorded which). The receptors here all came from a woman between 18 and 70 years old in good health.

The chain joins TRBV7-3 to TRBJ2-5; the TCRdb call, TRBD1, lacks DNA for checking. The CDR3 covers 18 residues. CDR1 is SGHTA and CDR2 is FQGTGA in the germline V gene. CDR3 sequence reads: CASSLTTSTDPLRETQYF.

V usage is TRBV5-1 and J usage is TRBJ2-6; without DNA, the TCRdb call of TRBD1 cannot be checked. Germline V gene lookup returns CDR1 SGHRS and CDR2 YFSETQ. The CDR3 loop spans 16 amino acids. The CDR3 sequence: CASSPGQSSGANVLTF.

This chain links TRBV5-1 with TRBJ2-6. Germline values: CDR1 SGHRS, CDR2 YFSETQ. The CDR3 consists of 15 residues. This CDR3 is CASSLDGSGANVLTF.

This sequence joins TRBV21-1 and TRBJ2-7; lacking DNA, the TRBD1 call made by TCRdb goes unchecked. TRBV21-1 is a recognized pseudogene. The CDR3 has 13 amino acids. CDR3 region: CASTRDRGKVQYF.

This chain connects TRBV5-1 to TRBJ2-1. The CDR3 sequence is 15 residues long. Per germline, CDR1 SGHRS and CDR2 YFSETQ. The CDR3 sequence: CASSSYRGPRNEQFF.

CDR3 residues: CASSPLYRDSVYEQYF. The genes are TRBV11-1 and TRBJ2-7; TCRdb names TRBD1, which stays unverified in the absence of DNA. The CDR3 is 16 residues long. Germline lookup yields CDR1 SGHAT and CDR2 FQDESV (reference sequence).

This chain links TRBV29-1 with TRBJ2-3; no DNA is available, so the TRBD2 call from TCRdb remains unchecked. Germline V gene data show CDR1 as SQVTM and CDR2 as ANQGSEA. The CDR3 totals 16 residues. CDR3 region: CSVDILAGPRPDTQYF.

This rearrangement joins TRBV5-6 to TRBJ2-2; checking the TCRdb D call of TRBD1 is not possible without DNA. Germline V gene lookup returns CDR1 SGHDT and CDR2 YYEEEE. The CDR3 covers 15 residues. The CDR3 protein is CASSFMGRNTGELFF.

The chain recombines TRBV18 with TRBJ2-5. This CDR3 has 11 residues. Germline-derived CDR1 and CDR2 are KGHSH and LQKENI. The CDR3 loop reads CASSPSETQYF.

The CDR3 sequence is CASTPRLAVPYEQYF. The chain couples TRBV7-9 to TRBJ2-7; there is no DNA to check the TCRdb D call of TRBD2. The germline V gene has CDR1 SEHNR and CDR2 FQNEAQ (reference sequence). The CDR3 spans 15 residues. Looking up the rest from reference TRBV7-9 and TRBJ2-7 gives the full variable domain: DTGVSQNPRHKITKRGQNVTFRCDPISEHNRLYWYRQTLGQGPEFLTYFQNEAQLEKSRLLSDRFSAERPKGSFSTLEIQRTEQGDSAMYLCASTPRLAVPYEQYFGPGTRLTVT.

The chain employs TRBV5-1 and TRBJ2-5; the TRBD2 assignment by TCRdb is unverifiable without DNA. The CDR3 is 16 residues long. Germline CDR1 and CDR2: SGHRS and YFSETQ. The CDR3 here is CASSLGGSGAQETQYF.

The V gene is TRBV20-1, the J gene TRBJ2-1; TCRdb picks TRBD2, but there is no DNA to check that call. CDR1 and CDR2 from the germline V gene are DFQATT and SNEGSKA (reference sequence). The CDR3 extends over 16 amino acids. CDR3 residues: CSASQGLAGAHNEQFF.

The chain links TRBV5-1 to TRBJ2-1; checking the TCRdb D call of TRBD1 is not possible without DNA. The CDR3 is 15 residues long. CDR1 is SGHRS, CDR2 YFSETQ, per germline. This CDR3 is CASSWGGQGFAEQFF.

The chain uses TRBV7-2 and TRBJ2-5. The CDR3 is made up of 14 amino acids. Germline V gene data show CDR1 as SGHTA and CDR2 as FQGNSA. CDR3: CASSLAWGQETQYF. Full variable domain (missing parts from reference TRBV7-2 and TRBJ2-5): GAGVSQSPSNKVTEKGKDVELRCDPISGHTALYWYRQSLGQGLEFLIYFQGNSAPDKSGLPSDRFSAERTGGSVSTLTIQRTQQEDSAVYLCASSLAWGQETQYFGPGTRLLVL.

V and J are TRBV5-1 and TRBJ1-1; the TCRdb call, TRBD1, lacks DNA for checking. This CDR3 spans 14 amino acids. From germline, CDR1 is SGHRS and CDR2 YFSETQ. CDR3 amino acids: CASSPTGGNAEAFF. The full variable domain, rest sourced from reference TRBV5-1 and TRBJ1-1, is KAGVTQTPRYLIKTRGQQVTLSCSPISGHRSVSWYQQTPGQGLQFLFEYFSETQRNKGNFPGRFSGRQFSNSRSEMNVSTLELGDSALYLCASSPTGGNAEAFFGQGTRLTVV.

The chain is built from TRBV2 and TRBJ2-7; TCRdb proposes TRBD1, but this gene call is untestable without DNA. The germline V gene encodes CDR1 SNHLY and CDR2 FYNNEI. This CDR3 is built from 14 residues. The CDR3 here is CASRLRGTSYEQYF.

The rearrangement joins TRBV7-9 to TRBJ2-1; as DNA is missing, the TRBD1 call by TCRdb cannot be tested. This CDR3 region has 15 residues. In germline, CDR1 is SEHNR, CDR2 FQNEAQ (reference sequence). CDR3 amino acids: CASTTELPQRNEQFF.

The chain couples TRBV15 to TRBJ1-5; no DNA is available, so the TRBD1 call from TCRdb remains unchecked. Per the germline V gene, CDR1 is LNHNV and CDR2 is YYDKDF (reference sequence). This CDR3 is built from 16 residues. The CDR3 loop reads CATSRRWTGSNQPQHF.

The chain recombines TRBV20-1 with TRBJ1-5. The CDR3 runs to 16 residues. Germline lookup yields CDR1 DFQATT and CDR2 SNEGSKA (reference sequence). The CDR3 sequence is CSARPEVRNRNQPQHF.

CDR3 sequence reads: CAWSGLYEQYF. The chain uses TRBV30 and TRBJ2-7. The CDR3 totals 11 residues. The germline CDR1 and CDR2 sequences are GTSNPN and SVGIG (reference sequence). Looking up the rest from reference TRBV30 and TRBJ2-7 gives the full variable domain: SQTIHQWPATLVQPVGSPLSLECTVEGTSNPNLYWYRQAAGRGLQLLFYSVGIGQISSEVPQNLSASRPQDRQFILSSKKLLLSDSGFYLCAWSGLYEQYFGPGTRLTVT.